This paragraph covers one TCR beta chain sequence. The antigen is undetermined. The sample holds other DNA sequences that translate to the same CDR3. This sample was taken from a study of OX40 agonist ivuxolimab in advanced cancers. The study, taken as a whole, reports: Dosing at 0.1 to 3.0 mg/kg was accompanied by clonal expansion of CD4+ and CD8+ blood T cells by week 6. There were, on average, more expanded clones in CD8+ T cells than in CD4+.

TCRdb's copy holds only in-frame clones and misses some; the assay was immunoSEQ multiplex PCR. The sample lists tens of thousands of clones; 75% to 95% were seen once. Trimming shortened V by 5 bases and J by 0 bases, and 7 bases separated the two germline ends. This CDR3 region has 13 residues. Germline values: CDR1 SGHRS, CDR2 YFSETQ. This TCR came from an adult with an advanced solid tumor such as melanoma, head and neck, liver or kidney cancer. The genes are TRBV5-1 and TRBJ2-3; D is ambiguous. The sequences come from CD4+ or CD8+ T cells sorted from blood, collected in a trial of the OX40 agonist ivuxolimab. CDR3 protein: CASRTVSTDTQYF. CDR3 bases: TGCGCCAGCAGAACAGTAAGCACAGATACGCAGTATTTT.